This record concerns one TCR beta chain sequence. Each gene name is a mouse one. The read ends 1 residue before the CDR3 terminus; that terminus is restored from the germline J gene. The protocol was immunoSEQ multiplex PCR, while the TCRdb copy is restricted to in-frame clones and leaves out a portion. The sample records roughly 4,200 clones, approximately 48% being singletons. As for time point: mouse harvest day 7 after allogeneic transplant. The graft held 10^6 splenic CD5+ T cells and 10^7 T-cell-depleted bone marrow cells. The data were obtained in a study of tissue T cells after allogeneic stem cell transplantation. The germline V gene encodes CDR1 SNHLY and CDR2 FYNGKV (reference sequence). Losses at the gene ends were 5 bases for V and 0 bases for J; bases not matched to a gene: 3. There are 15 residues in the CDR3.

The chain joins TRBV3 to TRBJ2-4; 9 nucleotides line up with TRBD2. This receptor was taken from a female BALB/c mouse given C57BL/6 T cells with graft-versus-host disease after an allogeneic hematopoietic cell transplant. The specimen sequenced was lymph node tissue. The CDR3 sequence is CASSGTGSSQNTLYF. CDR3 DNA (partial): TGTGCCAGCAGCGGGACTGGGTCTAGTCAAAACACCTTGTAC.